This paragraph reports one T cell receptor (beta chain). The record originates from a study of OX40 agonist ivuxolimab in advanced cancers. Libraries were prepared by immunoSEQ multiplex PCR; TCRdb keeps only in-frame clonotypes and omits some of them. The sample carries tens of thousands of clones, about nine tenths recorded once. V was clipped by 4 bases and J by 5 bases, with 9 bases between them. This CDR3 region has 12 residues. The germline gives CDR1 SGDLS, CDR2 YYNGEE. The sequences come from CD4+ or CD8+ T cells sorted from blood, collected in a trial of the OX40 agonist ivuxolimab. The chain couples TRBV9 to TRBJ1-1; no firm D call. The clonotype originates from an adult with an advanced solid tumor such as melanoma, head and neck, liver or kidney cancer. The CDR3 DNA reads TGTGCCAGCAGCCCGGTCGAGACTGAAGCTTTCTTT. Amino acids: CASSPVETEAFF.